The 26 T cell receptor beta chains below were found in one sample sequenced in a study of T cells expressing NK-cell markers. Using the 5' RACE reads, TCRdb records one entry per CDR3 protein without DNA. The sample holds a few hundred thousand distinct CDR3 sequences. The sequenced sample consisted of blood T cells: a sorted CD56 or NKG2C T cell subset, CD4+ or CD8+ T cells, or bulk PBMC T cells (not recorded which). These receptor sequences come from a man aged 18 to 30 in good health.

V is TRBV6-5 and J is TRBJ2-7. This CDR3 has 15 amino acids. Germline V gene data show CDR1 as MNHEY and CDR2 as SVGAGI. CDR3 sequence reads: CASSYAGPRSYEQYF.

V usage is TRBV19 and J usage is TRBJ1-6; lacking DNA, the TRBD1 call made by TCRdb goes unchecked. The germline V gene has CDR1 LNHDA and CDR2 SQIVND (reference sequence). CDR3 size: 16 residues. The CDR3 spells CASSPPTGHNNSPLHF.

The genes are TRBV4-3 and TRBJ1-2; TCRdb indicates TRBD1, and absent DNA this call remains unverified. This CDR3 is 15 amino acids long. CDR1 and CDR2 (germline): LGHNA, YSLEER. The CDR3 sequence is CASSQDGDRNYGYTF.

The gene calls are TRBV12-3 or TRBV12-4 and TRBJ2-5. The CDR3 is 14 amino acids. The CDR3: CASSSYRYQETQYF.

The CDR3: CSAGTDYGYTF. The genes are TRBV29-1 and TRBJ1-2; TCRdb calls TRBD1, which cannot be checked without DNA. The CDR3 runs 11 residues. Germline V gene sequence: CDR1 SQVTM, CDR2 ANQGSEA.

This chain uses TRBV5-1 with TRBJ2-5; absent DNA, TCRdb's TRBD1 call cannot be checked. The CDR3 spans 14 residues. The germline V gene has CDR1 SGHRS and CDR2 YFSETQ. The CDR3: CASSSWTNRETQYF.

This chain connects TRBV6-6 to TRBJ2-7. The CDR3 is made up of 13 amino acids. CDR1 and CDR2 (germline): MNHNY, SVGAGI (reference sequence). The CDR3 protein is CASSLNGEYEQYF.

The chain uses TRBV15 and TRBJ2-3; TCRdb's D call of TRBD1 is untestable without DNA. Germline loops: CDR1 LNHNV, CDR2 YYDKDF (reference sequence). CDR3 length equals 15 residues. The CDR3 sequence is CATSTMGQFTDTQYF.

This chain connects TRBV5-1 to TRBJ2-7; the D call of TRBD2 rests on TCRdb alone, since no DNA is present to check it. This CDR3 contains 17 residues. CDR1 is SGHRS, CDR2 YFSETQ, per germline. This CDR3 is CASSLVSGRASSYEQYF.

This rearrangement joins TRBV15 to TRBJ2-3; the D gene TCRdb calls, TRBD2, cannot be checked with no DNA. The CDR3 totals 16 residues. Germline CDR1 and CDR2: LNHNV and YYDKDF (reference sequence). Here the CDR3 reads CATSPGTSGRSDTQYF. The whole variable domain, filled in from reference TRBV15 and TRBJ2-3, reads DAMVIQNPRYQVTQFGKPVTLSCSQTLNHNVMYWYQQKSSQAPKLLFHYYDKDFNNEADTPDNFQSRRPNTSFCFLDIRSPGLGDTAMYLCATSPGTSGRSDTQYFGPGTRLTVL.

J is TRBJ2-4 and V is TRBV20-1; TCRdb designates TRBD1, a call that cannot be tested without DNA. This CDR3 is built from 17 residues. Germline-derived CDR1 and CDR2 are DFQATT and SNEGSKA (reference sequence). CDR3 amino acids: CSARDIGGEGAKNIQYF.

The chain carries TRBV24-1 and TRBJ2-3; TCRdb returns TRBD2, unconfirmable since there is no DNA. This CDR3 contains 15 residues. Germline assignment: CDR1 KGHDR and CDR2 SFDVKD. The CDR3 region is CATSDGGRGTDTQYF.

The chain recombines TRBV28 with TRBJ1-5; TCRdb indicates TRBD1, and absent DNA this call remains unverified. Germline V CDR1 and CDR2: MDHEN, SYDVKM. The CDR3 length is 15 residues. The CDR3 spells CASQSGQGTNQPQHF.

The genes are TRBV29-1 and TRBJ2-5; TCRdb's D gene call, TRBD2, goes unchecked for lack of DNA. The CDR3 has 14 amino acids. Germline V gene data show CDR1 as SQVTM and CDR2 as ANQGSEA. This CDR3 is CSGSGRILGETQYF.

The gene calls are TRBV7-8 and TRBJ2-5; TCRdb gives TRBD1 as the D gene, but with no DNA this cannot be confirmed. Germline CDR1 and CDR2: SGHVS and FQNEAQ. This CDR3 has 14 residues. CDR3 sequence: CASSPRGLGETQYF. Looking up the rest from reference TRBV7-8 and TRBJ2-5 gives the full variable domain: GAGVSQSPRYKVAKRGQDVALRCDPISGHVSLFWYQQALGQGPEFLTYFQNEAQLDKSGLPSDRFFAERPEGSVSTLKIQRTQQEDSAVYLCASSPRGLGETQYFGPGTRLLVL.

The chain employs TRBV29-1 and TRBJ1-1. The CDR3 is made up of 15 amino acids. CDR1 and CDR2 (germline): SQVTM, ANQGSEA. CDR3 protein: CSVLRPRLRNTEAFF.

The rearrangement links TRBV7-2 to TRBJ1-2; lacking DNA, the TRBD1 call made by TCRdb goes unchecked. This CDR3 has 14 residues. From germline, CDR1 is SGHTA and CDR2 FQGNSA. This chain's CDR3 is CASSRTRHRGGYTF.

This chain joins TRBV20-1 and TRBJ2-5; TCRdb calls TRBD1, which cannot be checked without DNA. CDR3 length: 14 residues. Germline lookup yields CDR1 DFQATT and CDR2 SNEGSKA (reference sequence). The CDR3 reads CSASGLDRQETQYF.

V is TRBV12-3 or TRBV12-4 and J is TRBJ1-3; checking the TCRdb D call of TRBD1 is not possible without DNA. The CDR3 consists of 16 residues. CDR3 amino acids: CASSLTGGRRGNTIYF.

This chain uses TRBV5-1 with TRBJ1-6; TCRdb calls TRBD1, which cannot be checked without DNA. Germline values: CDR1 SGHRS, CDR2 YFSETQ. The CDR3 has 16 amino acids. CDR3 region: CASSLGRGGENSPLHF.

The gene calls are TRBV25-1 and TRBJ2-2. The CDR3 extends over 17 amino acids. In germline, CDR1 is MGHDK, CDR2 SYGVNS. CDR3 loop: CASSEYTTFGNTGELFF.

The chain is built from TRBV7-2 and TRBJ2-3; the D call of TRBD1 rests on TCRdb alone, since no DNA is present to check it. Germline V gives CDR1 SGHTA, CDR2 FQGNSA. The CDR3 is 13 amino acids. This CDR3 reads CASSRGEIDTQYF. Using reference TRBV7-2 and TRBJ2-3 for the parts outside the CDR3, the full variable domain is GAGVSQSPSNKVTEKGKDVELRCDPISGHTALYWYRQSLGQGLEFLIYFQGNSAPDKSGLPSDRFSAERTGGSVSTLTIQRTQQEDSAVYLCASSRGEIDTQYFGPGTRLTVL.

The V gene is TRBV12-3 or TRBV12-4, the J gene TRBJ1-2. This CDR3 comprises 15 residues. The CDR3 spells CASRQGTRSNYGYTF.

CDR3 sequence reads: CASSRRGEQFF. J is TRBJ2-1 and V is TRBV27; TCRdb selects TRBD1, and the lack of DNA leaves this call unchecked. The CDR3 spans 11 residues. CDR1 is MNHEY and CDR2 is SMNVEV in the germline V gene (reference sequence).

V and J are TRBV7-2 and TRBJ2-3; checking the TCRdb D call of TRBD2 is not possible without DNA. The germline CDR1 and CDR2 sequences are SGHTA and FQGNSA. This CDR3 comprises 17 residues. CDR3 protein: CASSPRTSGREPDTQYF.

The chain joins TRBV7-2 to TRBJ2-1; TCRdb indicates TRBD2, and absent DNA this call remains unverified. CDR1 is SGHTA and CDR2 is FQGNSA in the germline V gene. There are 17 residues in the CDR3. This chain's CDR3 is CASSFLRTSGMWNEQFF. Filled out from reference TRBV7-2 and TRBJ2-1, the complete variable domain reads GAGVSQSPSNKVTEKGKDVELRCDPISGHTALYWYRQSLGQGLEFLIYFQGNSAPDKSGLPSDRFSAERTGGSVSTLTIQRTQQEDSAVYLCASSFLRTSGMWNEQFFGPGTRLTVL.